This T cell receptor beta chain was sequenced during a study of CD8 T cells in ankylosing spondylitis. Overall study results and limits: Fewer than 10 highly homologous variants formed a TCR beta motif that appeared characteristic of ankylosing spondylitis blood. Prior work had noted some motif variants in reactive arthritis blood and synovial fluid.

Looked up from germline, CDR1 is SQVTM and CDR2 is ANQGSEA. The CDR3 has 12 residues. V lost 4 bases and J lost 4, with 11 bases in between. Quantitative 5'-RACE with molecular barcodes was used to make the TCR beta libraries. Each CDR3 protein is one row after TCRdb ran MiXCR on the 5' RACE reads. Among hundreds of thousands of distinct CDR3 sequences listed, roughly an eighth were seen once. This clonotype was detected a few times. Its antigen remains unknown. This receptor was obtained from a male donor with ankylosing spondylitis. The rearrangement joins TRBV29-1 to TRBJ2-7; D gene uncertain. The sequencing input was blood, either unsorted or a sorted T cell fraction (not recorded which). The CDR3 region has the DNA TGCAGCGTTGGGCCGACTGGGTACGAGCAGTACTTC. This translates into CSVGPTGYEQYF.